One TCR beta chain is described in this entry. Its antigen is unknown. Profiling relied on immunoSEQ multiplex PCR, and the TCRdb table lists in-frame clones only, not all of them. The top ten clones hold 2.5% to 3% of a sample with 170,000 or so clones, about 90% of them seen once. The CDR3 is 12 amino acids. V lost 7 bases and J 5 bases, leaving 11 bases between the germline ends. CDR1 and CDR2 from the germline V gene are MNHEY and SVGAGI. The data originate from a study of T cell responses to AZD1222 COVID-19 vaccine. Notes on the study in general: Repertoires were collected only later (after the peak T cell response had occurred). Among spike-specific TCRs, nearly half reportedly target unmutated variant regions. Seropositivity was recorded at baseline in only six AZD1222 recipients. Rises in breadth and depth of Spike-specific TCRs came after two AZD1222 doses.

J is TRBJ1-2 and V is TRBV6-5; no firm D call. The sequence was collected from an adult in good health. Sequencing used peripheral blood, obtained on day 0 of AZD1222 vaccination. The DNA for the CDR3 is TGTGCCAGCACCTTCTTCAATTATGGCTACACCTTC. It translates to CASTFFNYGYTF.